This passage covers 3 T cell receptor beta chains from one sample sequenced in a study of graft-versus-host responses after intestinal transplantation. The repertoire was sequenced with immunoSEQ multiplex PCR; TCRdb's copy has only in-frame clones and lacks some. The sample has 8,000 to 10,000 clones, 94% seen once. The starting material was PBMCs, obtained 8 days after intestinal transplant. The receptors derive from a human patient who received an intestinal transplant, so some T cells may come from the graft donor.

The chain recombines TRBV15 with TRBJ1-4; tentatively, D is TRBD1 (6 bases). This CDR3 comprises 16 residues. Deletions cut 0 bases from V and 10 bases from J, with 18 bases between. Germline assignment: CDR1 LNHNV and CDR2 YYDKDF (reference sequence). CDR3 DNA: TGTGCCACCAGCAGAGATCTCCCGGAGGGGGAGGGAAAACTGTTTTTT. Translated: CATSRDLPEGEGKLFF.

The chain joins TRBV5-5 to TRBJ1-2; 10 bases agree with TRBD1. The CDR3 has 16 residues. V shed 3 bases, J shed 2 bases, and the junction held 7 bases outside the gene matches. Looked up from germline, CDR1 is SGHKS and CDR2 is YYEKEE (reference sequence). CDR3 in amino acids: CASSSRRDRGNYGYTF. CDR3 nucleotide sequence: TGTGCCAGCAGCTCCCGACGGGACAGGGGAAACTATGGCTACACCTTC.

V is TRBV6-5 and J is TRBJ1-4; D is perhaps TRBD1 (5 bases). V was trimmed by 2 bases and J by 0 bases, leaving 7 bases between them. Germline CDR1 reads MNHEY; CDR2 reads SVGAGI. This CDR3 has 15 residues. CDR3 protein: CASSYGTATNEKLFF. The CDR3 region has the DNA TGTGCCAGCAGTTACGGGACGGCAACTAATGAAAAACTGTTTTTT.